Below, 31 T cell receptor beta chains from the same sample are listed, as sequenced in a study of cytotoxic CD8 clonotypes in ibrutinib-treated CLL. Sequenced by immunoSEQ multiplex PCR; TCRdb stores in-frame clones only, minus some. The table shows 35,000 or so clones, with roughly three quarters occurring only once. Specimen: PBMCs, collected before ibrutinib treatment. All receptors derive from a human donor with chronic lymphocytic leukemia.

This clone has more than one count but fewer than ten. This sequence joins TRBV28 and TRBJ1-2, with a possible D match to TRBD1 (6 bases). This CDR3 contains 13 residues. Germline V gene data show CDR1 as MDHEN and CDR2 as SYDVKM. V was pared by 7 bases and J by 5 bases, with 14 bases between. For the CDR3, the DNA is TGTGCCAGCATACAACAGGGTCGGTATGGCTACACCTTC. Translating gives CASIQQGRYGYTF.

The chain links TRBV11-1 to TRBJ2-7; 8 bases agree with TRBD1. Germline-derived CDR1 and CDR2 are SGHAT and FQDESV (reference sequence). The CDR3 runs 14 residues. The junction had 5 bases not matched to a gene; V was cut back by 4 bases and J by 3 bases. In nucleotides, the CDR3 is TGTGCCAGCAGCTCACTGACAGGGGTCTACGAGCAGTACTTC. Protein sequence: CASSSLTGVYEQYF.

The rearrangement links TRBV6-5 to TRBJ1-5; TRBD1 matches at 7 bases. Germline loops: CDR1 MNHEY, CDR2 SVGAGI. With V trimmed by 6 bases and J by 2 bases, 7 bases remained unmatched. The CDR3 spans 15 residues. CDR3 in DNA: TGTGCCAGCAGATCAGACAGGGATGGCAATCAGCCCCAGCATTTT. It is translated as CASRSDRDGNQPQHF.

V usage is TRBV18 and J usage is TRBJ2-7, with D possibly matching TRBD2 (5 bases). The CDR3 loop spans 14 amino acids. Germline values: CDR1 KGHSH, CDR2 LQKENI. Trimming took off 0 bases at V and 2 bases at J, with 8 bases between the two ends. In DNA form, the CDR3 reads TGTGCCAGCTCACCACCTGAGGGAACCTACGAGCAGTACTTC. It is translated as CASSPPEGTYEQYF.

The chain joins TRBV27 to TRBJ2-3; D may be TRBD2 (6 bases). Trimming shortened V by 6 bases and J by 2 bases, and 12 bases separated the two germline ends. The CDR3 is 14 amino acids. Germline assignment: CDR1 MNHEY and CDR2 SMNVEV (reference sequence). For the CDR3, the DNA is TGTGCCAGCAGAACCGGGACTTTCACAGATACGCAGTATTTT. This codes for CASRTGTFTDTQYF.

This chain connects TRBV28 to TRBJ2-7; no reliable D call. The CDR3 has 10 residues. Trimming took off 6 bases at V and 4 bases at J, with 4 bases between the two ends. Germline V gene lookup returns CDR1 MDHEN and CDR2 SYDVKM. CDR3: CASRGYEQYF. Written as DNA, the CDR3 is TGTGCCAGCAGGGGGTACGAGCAGTACTTC.

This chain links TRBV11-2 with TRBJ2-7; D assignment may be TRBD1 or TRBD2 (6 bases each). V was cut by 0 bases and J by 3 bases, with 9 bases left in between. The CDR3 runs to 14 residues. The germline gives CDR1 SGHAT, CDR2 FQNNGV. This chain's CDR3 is CASSLEGGYYEQYF. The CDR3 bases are TGTGCCAGCAGCTTAGAAGGGGGGTACTACGAGCAGTACTTC.

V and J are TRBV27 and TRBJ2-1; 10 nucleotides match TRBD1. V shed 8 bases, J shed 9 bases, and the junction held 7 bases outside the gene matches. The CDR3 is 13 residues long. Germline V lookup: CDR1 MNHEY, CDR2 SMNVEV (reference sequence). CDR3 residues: CASAPGQGTEQFF. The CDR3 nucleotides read TGTGCCAGCGCCCCGGGACAGGGGACTGAGCAGTTCTTC.

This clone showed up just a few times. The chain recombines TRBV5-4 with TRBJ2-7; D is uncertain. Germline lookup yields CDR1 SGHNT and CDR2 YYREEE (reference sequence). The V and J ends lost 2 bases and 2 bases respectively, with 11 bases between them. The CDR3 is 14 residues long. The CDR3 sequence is CASSFQVSTYEQYF. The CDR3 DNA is TGTGCCAGCAGCTTTCAGGTTTCAACCTACGAGCAGTACTTC. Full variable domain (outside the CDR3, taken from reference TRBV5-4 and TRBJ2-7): ETGVTQSPTHLIKTRGQQVTLRCSSQSGHNTVSWYQQALGQGPQFIFQYYREEENGRGNFPPRFSGLQFPNYSSELNVNALELDDSALYLCASSFQVSTYEQYFGPGTRLTVT.

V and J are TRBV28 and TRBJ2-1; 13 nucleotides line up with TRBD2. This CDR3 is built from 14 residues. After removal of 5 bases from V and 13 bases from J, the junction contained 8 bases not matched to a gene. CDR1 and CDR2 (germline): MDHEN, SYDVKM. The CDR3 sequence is CASSPSTSGGGQFF. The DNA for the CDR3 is TGTGCCAGCAGTCCATCAACTAGCGGGGGGGGACAGTTCTTC.

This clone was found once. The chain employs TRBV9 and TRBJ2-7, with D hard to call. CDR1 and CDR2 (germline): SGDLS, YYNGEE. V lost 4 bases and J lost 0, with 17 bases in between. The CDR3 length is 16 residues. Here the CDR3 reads CASSLLGDGSSYEQYF. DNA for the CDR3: TGTGCCAGCAGCCTCCTAGGTGACGGCAGCTCCTACGAGCAGTACTTC.

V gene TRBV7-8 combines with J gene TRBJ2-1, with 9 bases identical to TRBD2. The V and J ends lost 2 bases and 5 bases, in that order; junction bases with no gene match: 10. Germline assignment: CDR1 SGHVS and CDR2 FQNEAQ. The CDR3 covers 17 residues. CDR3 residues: CASSLTLNSGGHNEQFF. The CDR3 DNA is TGTGCCAGCAGCTTAACTCTTAATAGCGGGGGACACAATGAGCAGTTCTTC.

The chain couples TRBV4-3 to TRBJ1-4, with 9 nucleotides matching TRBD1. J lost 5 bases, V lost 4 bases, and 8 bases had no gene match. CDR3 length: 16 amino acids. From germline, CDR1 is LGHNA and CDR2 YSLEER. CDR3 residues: CASSPSSGTGNEKLFF. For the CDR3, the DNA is TGCGCCAGCAGCCCATCTTCCGGGACAGGGAATGAAAAACTGTTTTTT.

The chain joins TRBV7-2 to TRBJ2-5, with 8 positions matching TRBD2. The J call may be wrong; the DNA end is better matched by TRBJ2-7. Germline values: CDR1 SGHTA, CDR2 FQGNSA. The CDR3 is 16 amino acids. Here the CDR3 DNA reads TGTGCCAGCAGCTCCCGCCTAGCGGGTTCCTCCTACGAGCAGTACTTC. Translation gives CASSSRLAGSSYEQYF.

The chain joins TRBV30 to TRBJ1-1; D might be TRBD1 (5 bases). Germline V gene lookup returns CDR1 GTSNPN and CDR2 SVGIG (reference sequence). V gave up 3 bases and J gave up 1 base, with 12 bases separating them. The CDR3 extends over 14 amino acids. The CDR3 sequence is CAWSVSDRNTEAFF. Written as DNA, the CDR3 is TGTGCCTGGAGCGTAAGCGACAGGAACACTGAAGCTTTCTTT.

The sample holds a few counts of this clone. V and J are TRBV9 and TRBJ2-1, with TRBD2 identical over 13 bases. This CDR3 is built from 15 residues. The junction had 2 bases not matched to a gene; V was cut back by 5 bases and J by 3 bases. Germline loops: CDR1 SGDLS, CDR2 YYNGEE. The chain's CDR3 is CASRGTSGNYNEQFF. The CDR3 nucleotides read TGTGCCAGCAGGGGGACTAGCGGGAACTACAATGAGCAGTTCTTC.

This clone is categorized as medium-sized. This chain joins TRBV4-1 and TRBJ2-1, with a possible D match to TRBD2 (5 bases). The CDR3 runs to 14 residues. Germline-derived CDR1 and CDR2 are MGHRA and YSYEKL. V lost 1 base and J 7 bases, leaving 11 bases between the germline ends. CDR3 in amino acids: CASSQVSSSNEQFF. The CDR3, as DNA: TGCGCCAGCAGCCAAGTTTCTAGCAGTAATGAGCAGTTCTTC.

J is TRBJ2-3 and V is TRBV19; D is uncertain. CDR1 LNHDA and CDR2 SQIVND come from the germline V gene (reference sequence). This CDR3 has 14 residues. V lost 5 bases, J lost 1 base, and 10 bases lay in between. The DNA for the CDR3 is TGTGCCAGTAGTTTCGGACCGGGCACAGATACGCAGTATTTT. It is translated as CASSFGPGTDTQYF.

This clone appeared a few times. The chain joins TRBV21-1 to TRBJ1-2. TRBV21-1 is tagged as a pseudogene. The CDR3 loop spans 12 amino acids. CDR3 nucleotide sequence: TGTGCCAGCACCTGTCGGGGGGCCGGCTACACCTTC. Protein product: CASTCRGAGYTF.

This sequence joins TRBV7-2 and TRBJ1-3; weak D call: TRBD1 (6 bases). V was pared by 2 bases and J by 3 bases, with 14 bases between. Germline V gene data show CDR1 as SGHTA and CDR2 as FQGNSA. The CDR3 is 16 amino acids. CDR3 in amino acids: CASSLYSGGNGNTIYF. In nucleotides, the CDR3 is TGTGCCAGCAGCTTATATTCCGGGGGCAATGGAAACACCATATATTTT.

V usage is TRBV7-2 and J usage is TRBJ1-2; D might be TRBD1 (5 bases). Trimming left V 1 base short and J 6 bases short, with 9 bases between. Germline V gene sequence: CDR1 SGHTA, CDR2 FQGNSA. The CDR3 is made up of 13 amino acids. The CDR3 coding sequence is TGTGCCAGCAGCTTAGGCAGGGTCGATGGCTACACCTTC. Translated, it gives CASSLGRVDGYTF.

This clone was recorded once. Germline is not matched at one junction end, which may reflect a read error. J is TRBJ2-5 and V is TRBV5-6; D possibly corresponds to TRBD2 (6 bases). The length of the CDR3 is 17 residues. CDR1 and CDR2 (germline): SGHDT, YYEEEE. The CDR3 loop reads CASSLGVGLTPQEIQYF. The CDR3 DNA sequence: TGTGCCAGCAGCTTGGGGGTCGGACTAACCCCCCAAGAGATCCAGTACTTC.

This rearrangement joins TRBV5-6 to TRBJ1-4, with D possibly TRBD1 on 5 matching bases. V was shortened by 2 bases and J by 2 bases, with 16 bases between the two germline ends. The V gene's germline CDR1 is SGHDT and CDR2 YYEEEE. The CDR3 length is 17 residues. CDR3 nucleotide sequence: TGTGCCAGCAGCTTTAAGCAGGGTGGAGGGACTAATGAAAAACTGTTTTTT. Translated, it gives CASSFKQGGGTNEKLFF.

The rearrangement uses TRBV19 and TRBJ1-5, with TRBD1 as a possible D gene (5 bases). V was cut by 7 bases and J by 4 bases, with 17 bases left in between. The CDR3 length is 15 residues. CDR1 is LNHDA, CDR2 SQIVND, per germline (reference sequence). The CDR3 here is CASMEGLRGNQPQHF. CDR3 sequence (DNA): TGTGCCAGTATGGAGGGTCTCCGGGGGAATCAGCCCCAGCATTTT.

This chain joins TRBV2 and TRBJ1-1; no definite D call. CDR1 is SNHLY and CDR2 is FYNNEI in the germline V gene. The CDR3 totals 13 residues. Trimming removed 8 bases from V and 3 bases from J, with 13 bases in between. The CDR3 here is CASASSGYTEAFF. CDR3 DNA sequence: TGTGCCAGCGCAAGTTCGGGGTACACTGAAGCTTTCTTT.

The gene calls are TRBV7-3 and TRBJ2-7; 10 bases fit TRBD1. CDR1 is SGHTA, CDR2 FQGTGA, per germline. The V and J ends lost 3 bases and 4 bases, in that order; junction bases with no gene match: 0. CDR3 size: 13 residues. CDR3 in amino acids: CASSLDRGYEQYF. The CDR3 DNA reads TGTGCCAGCAGCTTGGACAGGGGGTACGAGCAGTACTTC.

CDR3 loop: CASSLWDTQYF. The CDR3 DNA follows: TGTGCCAGCAGCTTATGGGATACGCAGTATTTT. The chain links TRBV7-2 to TRBJ2-3; D call uncertain. Germline CDR1 and CDR2: SGHTA and FQGNSA. Trimming took 2 bases from V and 6 from J, leaving 3 bases between them. The CDR3 has 11 residues.

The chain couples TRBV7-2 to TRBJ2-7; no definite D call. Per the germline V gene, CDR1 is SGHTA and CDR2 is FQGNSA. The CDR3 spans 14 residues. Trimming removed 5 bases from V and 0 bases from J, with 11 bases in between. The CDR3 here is CASSPATLSYEQYF. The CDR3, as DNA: TGTGCCAGCAGCCCTGCGACGCTCTCCTACGAGCAGTACTTC.

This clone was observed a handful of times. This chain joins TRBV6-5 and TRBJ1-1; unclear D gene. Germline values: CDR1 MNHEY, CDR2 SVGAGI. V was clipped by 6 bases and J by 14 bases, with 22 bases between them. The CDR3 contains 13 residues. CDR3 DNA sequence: TGTGCCAGCAGCCTCGGTCCCGGAAGCCCCCGATTCTTT. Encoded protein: CASSLGPGSPRFF.

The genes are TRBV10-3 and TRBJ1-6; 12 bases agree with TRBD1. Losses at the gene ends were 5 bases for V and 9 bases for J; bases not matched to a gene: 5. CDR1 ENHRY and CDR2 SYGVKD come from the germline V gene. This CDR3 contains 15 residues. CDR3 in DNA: TGTGCCATCAGTCAGGGACAGGGGGCGAGTTCACCCCTCCACTTT. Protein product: CAISQGQGASSPLHF.

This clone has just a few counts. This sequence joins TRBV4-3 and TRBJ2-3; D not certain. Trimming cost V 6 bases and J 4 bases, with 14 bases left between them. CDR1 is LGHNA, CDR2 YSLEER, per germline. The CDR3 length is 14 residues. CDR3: CASRPAPGPDTQYF. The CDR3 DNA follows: TGCGCCAGCAGACCTGCCCCGGGCCCAGATACGCAGTATTTT.